The rows below give T cell receptor beta chains drawn from one sample of a study of high-grade serous ovarian cancer treatment subgroups. Here immunoSEQ multiplex PCR was the method, and the copy in TCRdb shows in-frame clones only, minus some. The table shows roughly 12,000 clones, with roughly four fifths occurring only once. The sample was tumor tissue. These receptors originate from a human donor with high-grade serous ovarian cancer. Both conserved end residues are part of each CDR3. A D gene is named only where the DNA matches it firmly. Clone size appears in some rows only: once, few, many, or a class for an expanded clone.

>-|TRBJ2-3|TRBV4-1|-
CASSQPKQGHTQYF
TGCGCCAGCAGCCAACCAAAACAGGGCCATACGCAGTATTTT
>TRBD2|TRBJ2-1|TRBV28|-
CASSPKAGTSGSAYNEQFF
TGTGCCAGCAGTCCTAAAGCCGGGACTAGCGGGAGCGCCTACAATGAGCAGTTCTTC
>-|TRBJ2-2|TRBV18|-
CASSPGRTGELFF
TGTGCCAGCTCACCGGGACGGACCGGGGAGCTGTTTTTT
>-|TRBJ2-5|TRBV14|-
CASSSGGGRLQETQYF
TGTGCCAGCAGCTCAGGTGGGGGTAGGCTGCAAGAGACCCAGTACTTC
>-|TRBJ1-1|TRBV28|-
CASSQMNTEAFF
TGTGCCAGCAGCCAGATGAACACTGAAGCTTTCTTT
>TRBD2|TRBJ2-7|TRBV6-5|-
CASSSLAGEREQYF
TGTGCCAGCAGCTCACTAGCGGGAGAGAGGGAGCAGTACTTC
>TRBD1|TRBJ2-7|TRBV25-1|-
CASSDGRGPYEQYF
TGTGCCAGCAGTGATGGCAGGGGGCCCTACGAGCAGTACTTC
>-|TRBJ1-4|TRBV27|-
CASSLTGSYGEKLFF
TGTGCCAGCAGTTTAACGGGGTCCTATGGGGAAAAACTGTTTTTT
>-|TRBJ1-1|TRBV27|few
CASSGNRVGGTEAFF
TGTGCCAGCAGTGGAAACAGGGTGGGGGGGACTGAAGCTTTCTTT
>-|TRBJ1-1|TRBV28|-
CASSLGDGVRQAFF
TGTGCCAGCAGTCTAGGGGATGGGGTTCGGCAAGCTTTCTTT
>-|TRBJ1-2|TRBV5-5|-
CASSLEVTAANYGYTF
TGTGCCAGCAGCTTGGAGGTGACAGCCGCTAACTATGGCTACACCTTC
>-|TRBJ1-2|TRBV7-9|-
CASSPGDYGYTF
TGTGCCAGCAGCCCCGGGGACTATGGCTACACCTTC
>-|TRBJ1-2|TRBV19|-
CASSMGSQGSYGYTF
TGTGCCAGTAGTATGGGGTCCCAGGGGAGCTATGGCTACACCTTC
>-|TRBJ1-3|TRBV30|-
CAWSQGPFSGNTIYF
TGTGCCTGGAGTCAGGGACCTTTCTCTGGAAACACCATATATTTT
>-|TRBJ1-1|TRBV4-1|-
CASSQGGAFLDTEAFF
TGCGCCAGCAGCCAAGGGGGGGCATTTTTGGACACTGAAGCTTTCTTT
>-|TRBJ2-5|TRBV5-8|-
CASSPSGVFRETQYF
TGTGCCAGCAGCCCTTCGGGAGTCTTTAGAGAGACCCAGTACTTC
>-|TRBJ2-7|TRBV27|-
CASSPGAGLEQYF
TGTGCCAGCAGTCCCGGTGCTGGTTTGGAGCAGTACTTC
>-|TRBJ2-1|TRBV9|-
CASSPVNLGFDNEQFF
TGTGCCAGCAGCCCAGTAAACCTGGGGTTTGACAATGAGCAGTTCTTC
>TRBD1|TRBJ2-7|TRBV30|-
CALAGQVYYEQYF
TGTGCCCTGGCGGGACAGGTCTACTACGAGCAGTACTTC
>-|TRBJ1-1|TRBV6-1|-
CASGDTRGTEAFF
TGTGCCAGCGGAGATACACGGGGCACTGAAGCTTTCTTT
>-|TRBJ2-2|TRBV5-6|few
CASSFPGFEHTGELFF
TGTGCCAGCAGCTTCCCCGGGTTCGAACACACCGGGGAGCTGTTTTTT
>-|TRBJ1-2|TRBV29-1|-
CSVGANYGYTF
TGCAGCGTTGGAGCTAACTATGGCTACACCTTC
>-|TRBJ2-3|TRBV5-1|-
CASSWQGGTDTQYF
TGCGCCAGCAGCTGGCAGGGAGGCACAGATACGCAGTATTTT
>-|TRBJ2-7|TRBV7-6|-
CASSWGPIAGGKSYEQYF
TGTGCCAGCAGCTGGGGGCCAATAGCGGGTGGGAAGTCCTACGAGCAGTACTTC
>TRBD1|TRBJ1-4|TRBV5-1|-
CASSLGDRGLEKLFF
TGCGCCAGCAGCTTAGGAGACAGGGGGCTGGAAAAACTGTTTTTT
>-|TRBJ1-2|TRBV28|-
CASSQTYGYTF
TGTGCCAGCAGCCAGACCTATGGCTACACCTTC
>-|TRBJ2-1|TRBV7-9|-
CASSIPGAYNEQFF
TGTGCCAGCAGCATACCGGGCGCCTACAATGAGCAGTTCTTC
>-|TRBJ2-1|TRBV5-1|once
CASNFERFSNEQFF
TGCGCCAGCAACTTTGAGAGGTTTAGCAATGAGCAGTTCTTC
>TRBD2|TRBJ2-1|TRBV29-1|-
CSVGTSNEQFF
TGCAGCGTTGGGACTAGCAATGAGCAGTTCTTC
>TRBD2|TRBJ2-5|TRBV5-1|-
CASSKGGTSGLQETQYF
TGCGCCAGCAGTAAAGGGGGGACTAGCGGGCTTCAAGAGACCCAGTACTTC
>-|TRBJ1-3|TRBV4-1|-
CASSPVVVPRGERNTIYF
TGCGCCAGCAGTCCAGTTGTTGTTCCGAGGGGGGAACGAAACACCATATATTTT
>-|TRBJ2-1|TRBV1|few
CTRLDHEQFF
TGCACTAGACTAGACCATGAGCAGTTCTTC
>-|TRBJ1-5|TRBV9|-
CASSVAFGGFEPQHF
TGTGCCAGCAGCGTAGCTTTCGGAGGGTTCGAGCCCCAGCATTTT
>TRBD1|TRBJ2-5|TRBV5-1|-
CASTGTGGAGGVETQYF
TGCGCCAGCACTGGGACAGGGGGCGCGGGAGGAGTGGAGACCCAGTACTTC